A single sample gave rise to the 19 T cell receptor beta chains below, sequenced in a study of CD8+ T cells in alopecia areata. Isolated RNA was reverse transcribed into cDNA used as the sequencing template. This table comes from immunoSEQ multiplex PCR, and its TCRdb copy is limited to in-frame clones, with some not included. The sample yields about 180,000 clones, about 66% seen once. Sequencing was performed on CD8+ T cells sorted from blood, taken at week 0. The receptors stem from a human donor with alopecia areata.

As to this clone: The identical CDR3 is also encoded by other nucleotide sequences in the sample. The chain joins TRBV6-5 to TRBJ2-7; TRBD1 aligns across 9 bases. Trimming took 5 bases from V and 4 from J; bases not matched to a gene: 6. The CDR3 has 14 amino acids. CDR1 and CDR2 (germline): MNHEY, SVGAGI. Written as DNA, the CDR3 is TGTGCCAGCAGTCCGGGACAGGGAGTGTACGAGCAGTACTTC. Protein sequence: CASSPGQGVYEQYF.

This clone showed up just a few times. The chain combines TRBV5-1 with TRBJ2-5; D is perhaps TRBD1 or TRBD2 (5 bases each). V shed 5 bases and J shed 1 base, with 15 bases lying between them. This CDR3 has 15 residues. The germline V gene encodes CDR1 SGHRS and CDR2 YFSETQ. CDR3 nucleotide sequence: TGCGCCAGCAGTTTTAGGGGAGCCTCCCAAGAGACCCAGTACTTC. It translates to CASSFRGASQETQYF. The full variable domain, completed using reference TRBV5-1 and TRBJ2-5, is KAGVTQTPRYLIKTRGQQVTLSCSPISGHRSVSWYQQTPGQGLQFLFEYFSETQRNKGNFPGRFSGRQFSNSRSEMNVSTLELGDSALYLCASSFRGASQETQYFGPGTRLLVL.

The chain joins TRBV7-9 to TRBJ1-6; the D gene is possibly TRBD1 (5 bases). The CDR3 consists of 18 residues. Germline-derived CDR1 and CDR2 are SEHNR and FQNEAQ (reference sequence). Trimming pared 5 bases from V and 2 bases from J, leaving 19 bases between. As DNA, the CDR3 is TGTGCCAGCAGCCCCGGGACCAGTGATAGTACCTATAATTCACCCCTCCACTTT. It specifies CASSPGTSDSTYNSPLHF.

The J gene is TRBJ2-3, the V gene TRBV7-8; D possibly corresponds to TRBD1 (6 bases). V lost 2 bases and J lost 6, with 15 bases in between. Germline values: CDR1 SGHVS, CDR2 FQNEAQ. The CDR3 sequence is 15 residues long. DNA for the CDR3: TGTGCCAGCAGCTTATTTTCTCAGGGGCGGGATACGCAGTATTTT. It specifies CASSLFSQGRDTQYF.

The sample holds one count of this clone. The chain carries TRBV5-6 and TRBJ1-5; D is unclear. The CDR3 loop spans 15 amino acids. Trimming stripped 2 bases from V and 4 bases from J, with 13 bases between. The germline CDR1 and CDR2 sequences are SGHDT and YYEEEE. CDR3 DNA: TGTGCCAGCAGCTTTGGAAACGCAGCAAATCAGCCCCAGCATTTT. This encodes CASSFGNAANQPQHF.

The sample holds a few counts of this clone. J is TRBJ2-1 and V is TRBV4-1; D remains unclear. This CDR3 is built from 15 residues. Between the trimmed V and J ends, which lost 4 bases and 3 bases, there was a span of 13 bases. Germline lookup yields CDR1 MGHRA and CDR2 YSYEKL. CDR3 region: CASSPWTDNYNEQFF. The CDR3 DNA reads TGCGCCAGCAGCCCCTGGACCGATAACTACAATGAGCAGTTCTTC.

This clone was observed a handful of times. V and J are TRBV6-5 and TRBJ1-1; 9 bases line up with TRBD1. Germline CDR1 reads MNHEY; CDR2 reads SVGAGI. The CDR3 has 16 residues. The J segment lost 4 bases and the V segment lost 0 bases, leaving 6 bases of the junction unmatched. In nucleotides, the CDR3 is TGTGCCAGCAGTTACTCGAGAGACAGGGGGACCACTGAAGCTTTCTTT. Translating it yields CASSYSRDRGTTEAFF.

This chain joins TRBV7-9 and TRBJ1-4, with D hard to call. Germline V gene lookup returns CDR1 SEHNR and CDR2 FQNEAQ (reference sequence). The CDR3 runs to 9 residues. V lost 10 bases to trimming and J lost 13 bases, with 10 bases between them. The CDR3 coding sequence is TGTGCCATCGGAGATCCACTGTTTTTT. It codes for CAIGDPLFF. The full variable domain, in which reference TRBV7-9 and TRBJ1-4 provide the parts outside the CDR3, is DTGVSQNPRHKITKRGQNVTFRCDPISEHNRLYWYRQTLGQGPEFLTYFQNEAQLEKSRLLSDRFSAERPKGSFSTLEIQRTEQGDSAMYLCAIGDPLFFGSGTQLSVL.

This sequence joins TRBV6-5 and TRBJ2-1; D gene uncertain. The CDR3 loop spans 12 amino acids. Germline V lookup: CDR1 MNHEY, CDR2 SVGAGI. The V gene lost 7 bases and the J gene lost 8 bases, with 12 bases spanning the gap. CDR3 region: CASTGLGDEQFF. The CDR3 nucleotides read TGTGCCAGCACCGGTCTTGGCGATGAGCAGTTCTTC.

V usage is TRBV19 and J usage is TRBJ2-5; possibly TRBD1 or TRBD2 for D (5 bases each). Germline CDR1 and CDR2: LNHDA and SQIVND (reference sequence). This CDR3 has 12 amino acids. V was clipped by 5 bases and J by 5 bases, with 9 bases between them. The CDR3 protein is CASSWGTETQYF. CDR3 coding DNA: TGTGCCAGTAGTTGGGGGACCGAGACCCAGTACTTC.

This clone turned up a few times. The chain couples TRBV13 to TRBJ2-7; 7 bases align to TRBD1. The CDR3 sequence is 15 residues long. Germline-derived CDR1 and CDR2 are PRHDT and FYEKMQ (reference sequence). V trimming: 6 bases; J trimming: 2 bases; junction bases outside the gene matches: 10. DNA for the CDR3: TGTGCCAGCAGATCCACAGGGGACAATCCCTACGAGCAGTACTTC. Residues: CASRSTGDNPYEQYF.

This clone was seen only a few times. The rearrangement links TRBV4-1 to TRBJ1-2; 9 bases are a match to TRBD1. The CDR3 is 14 residues long. J lost 8 bases, V lost 1 base, and 5 bases had no gene match. Per the germline V gene, CDR1 is MGHRA and CDR2 is YSYEKL. CDR3 residues: CASSQAGQGTGYTF. In DNA form, the CDR3 reads TGCGCCAGCAGCCAAGCCGGACAGGGGACCGGCTACACCTTC.

V is TRBV5-4 and J is TRBJ2-1, with D possibly matching TRBD1 (6 bases). Looked up from germline, CDR1 is SGHNT and CDR2 is YYREEE (reference sequence). CDR3 length: 14 residues. The V end lost 3 bases, the J end lost 6 bases, and 13 bases lay between the germline ends. The CDR3 spells CASSSYPDSNEQFF. The CDR3 DNA reads TGTGCCAGCAGCTCCTACCCGGACAGCAATGAGCAGTTCTTC.

The chain carries TRBV27 and TRBJ2-5, with TRBD1 matching over 10 bases. Unmatched junction bases numbered 5, after V lost 2 bases and J lost 8 bases. Germline lookup yields CDR1 MNHEY and CDR2 SMNVEV (reference sequence). CDR3 length equals 14 residues. The CDR3 protein is CASSLGQGVATQYF. The DNA of the CDR3 is TGTGCCAGCAGTTTAGGACAGGGGGTGGCAACCCAGTACTTC.

The J gene is TRBJ1-2, the V gene TRBV27; perhaps TRBD1 as D (6 bases). The length of the CDR3 is 13 residues. V was pared by 6 bases and J by 4 bases, with 12 bases between. Germline V gene sequence: CDR1 MNHEY, CDR2 SMNVEV (reference sequence). The CDR3 sequence: CASRPGQLYGYTF. The CDR3 coding sequence is TGTGCCAGCAGACCCGGACAGCTCTATGGCTACACCTTC.

The V gene is TRBV14, the J gene TRBJ2-7, with unresolved D. Trimming pared 3 bases from V and 2 bases from J, leaving 5 bases between. This CDR3 comprises 12 residues. Germline CDR1 SGHDN, CDR2 FVKESK. The CDR3 loop reads CASSQFPYEQYF. CDR3 DNA: TGTGCCAGCAGCCAGTTTCCCTACGAGCAGTACTTC.

The J gene is TRBJ2-2, the V gene TRBV5-1, with TRBD1 identical over 7 bases. Germline V lookup: CDR1 SGHRS, CDR2 YFSETQ. The CDR3 spans 17 residues. With 4 bases clipped from V and 0 bases from J, the junction kept 9 bases outside the gene matches. DNA of the CDR3: TGCGCCAGCAGCCATCATGCGGACAGGCCGAACACCGGGGAGCTGTTTTTT. Residues: CASSHHADRPNTGELFF.

The rearrangement uses TRBV19 and TRBJ2-2, with no clear D. V was trimmed by 7 bases and J by 3 bases, leaving 9 bases between them. CDR3 size: 13 residues. The germline V gene encodes CDR1 LNHDA and CDR2 SQIVND (reference sequence). CDR3 residues: CASMIGYTGELFF. The CDR3 nucleotides are TGTGCCAGTATGATAGGGTACACCGGGGAGCTGTTTTTT.

The chain is built from TRBV2 and TRBJ2-1, with 9 nucleotides matching TRBD1. V was pared by 7 bases and J by 5 bases, with 9 bases of the junction left unmatched. CDR1 is SNHLY, CDR2 FYNNEI, per germline. The CDR3 loop spans 15 amino acids. The CDR3 bases are TGTGCCAGCACCTTGGCCGGGACAGGGAACAATGAGCAGTTCTTC. Its protein is CASTLAGTGNNEQFF.